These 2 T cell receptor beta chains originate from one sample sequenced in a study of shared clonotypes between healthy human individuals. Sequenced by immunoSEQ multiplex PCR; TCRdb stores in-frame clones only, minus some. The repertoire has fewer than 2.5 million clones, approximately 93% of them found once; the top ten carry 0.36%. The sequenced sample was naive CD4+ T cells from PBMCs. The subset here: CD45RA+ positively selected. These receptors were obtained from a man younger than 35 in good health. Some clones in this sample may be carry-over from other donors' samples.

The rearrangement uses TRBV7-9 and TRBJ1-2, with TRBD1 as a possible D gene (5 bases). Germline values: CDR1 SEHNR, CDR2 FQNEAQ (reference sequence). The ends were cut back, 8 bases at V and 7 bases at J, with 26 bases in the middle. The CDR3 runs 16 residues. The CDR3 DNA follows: TGTGCCAGCCCCCCGGGACTGTCCCGTATCCCTGCTGGCTACACCTTC. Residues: CASPPGLSRIPAGYTF.

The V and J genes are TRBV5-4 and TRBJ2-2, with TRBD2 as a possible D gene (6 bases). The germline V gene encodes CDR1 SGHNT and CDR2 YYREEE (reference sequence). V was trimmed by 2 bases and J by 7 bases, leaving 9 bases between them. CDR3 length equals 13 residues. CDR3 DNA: TGTGCCAGCAGCTTCGGCGGGGTCGGGGAGCTGTTTTTT. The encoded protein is CASSFGGVGELFF.